This T cell receptor (beta chain) was identified in a study of blood T cell repertoires in COVID-19. The authors' processing: Reference gene primer amplification yielded estimated nucleated cell counts. Generated by immunoSEQ multiplex PCR, the TCRdb table keeps only in-frame clones and is missing some. V and J calls and clone size are given by that table; D and trimming were obtained from the DNA. The table records some 68,000 clones, 87% of them present only once. The V gene lost 4 bases and the J gene lost 4 bases, with 15 bases spanning the gap. The CDR3 loop spans 14 amino acids. The V gene's germline CDR1 is SGHNT and CDR2 YYREEE (reference sequence). Enrollment of patients from Seattle took place during active infection, with longitudinal follow-up.

The sequencing sample was made of peripheral blood. The source of this sequence is a woman aged 45-65 years with COVID-19, enrolled during active disease. This chain connects TRBV5-4 to TRBJ2-7; no clear D. The CDR3 sequence is CASSPSVVGYEQYF. Written as DNA, the CDR3 is TGTGCCAGCAGCCCCAGTGTTGTCGGGTACGAGCAGTACTTC.